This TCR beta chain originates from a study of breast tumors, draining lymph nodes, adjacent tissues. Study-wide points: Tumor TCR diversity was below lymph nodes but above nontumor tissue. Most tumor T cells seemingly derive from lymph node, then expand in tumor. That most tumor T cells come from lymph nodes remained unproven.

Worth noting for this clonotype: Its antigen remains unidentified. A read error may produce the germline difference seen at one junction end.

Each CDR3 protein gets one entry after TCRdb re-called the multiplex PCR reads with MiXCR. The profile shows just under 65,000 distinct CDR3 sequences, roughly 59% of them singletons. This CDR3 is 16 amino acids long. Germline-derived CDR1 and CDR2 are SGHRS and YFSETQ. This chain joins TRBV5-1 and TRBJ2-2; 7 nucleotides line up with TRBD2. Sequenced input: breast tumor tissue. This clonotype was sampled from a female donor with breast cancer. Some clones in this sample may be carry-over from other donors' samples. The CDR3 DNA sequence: TGCGCCTGCAGCCCGGACGCGGGAGTTCGCACCGGGGAGCTGTTTTTT. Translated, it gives CACSPDAGVRTGELFF. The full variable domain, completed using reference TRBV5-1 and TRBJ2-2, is KAGVTQTPRYLIKTRGQQVTLSCSPISGHRSVSWYQQTPGQGLQFLFEYFSETQRNKGNFPGRFSGRQFSNSRSEMNVSTLELGDSALYLCACSPDAGVRTGELFFGEGSRLTVL.